These T cell receptor beta chains were read from a single sample in a study of T cell changes during pregnancy in multiple sclerosis. TCRdb's table, derived via immunoSEQ multiplex PCR, lists solely in-frame clones and lacks some. This sample yields under 65,000 clones, of which roughly 93% are seen a single time; roughly 2.6% belongs to the top ten. Sequencing was performed on CD8+ T cells from peripheral blood mononuclear cells, taken in the third trimester of pregnancy. The receptors shown here come from a female donor with multiple sclerosis, enrolled in a pregnancy study. CDR3s include the opening cysteine and the closing phenylalanine or tryptophan. D genes are given only for firm matches. Clone size appears in some rows only: once, few, many, or a class for an expanded clone.

j_gene: TRBJ2-7; v_gene: TRBV30; abundance: NA; d_gene: NA; CDR3nt: TGTGCCTCCCTTTTGGGTGTTGGGGCCTCCTACGAGCAGTACTTC; CDR3aa: CASLLGVGASYEQYF
j_gene: TRBJ1-2; v_gene: TRBV5-6; abundance: NA; d_gene: NA; CDR3nt: TGTGCCAGCAGCTGGATAACAGCTAACTATGGCTACACCTTC; CDR3aa: CASSWITANYGYTF
j_gene: TRBJ1-1; v_gene: TRBV4-1; abundance: NA; d_gene: NA; CDR3nt: TGCGCCAGCAGTTCTAGGGCGGGCAGCATGAACACTGAAGCTTTCTTT; CDR3aa: CASSSRAGSMNTEAFF
j_gene: TRBJ2-1; v_gene: TRBV4-3; abundance: NA; d_gene: TRBD2; CDR3nt: TGCGCCAGCAGCCAACTACTAGCGGGAGGGGCCTACAATGAGCAGTTCTTC; CDR3aa: CASSQLLAGGAYNEQFF
j_gene: TRBJ2-1; v_gene: TRBV30; abundance: NA; d_gene: TRBD1; CDR3nt: TGTGCCGGGACAGGGGACTCCTACAATGAGCAGTTCTTC; CDR3aa: CAGTGDSYNEQFF
j_gene: TRBJ2-7; v_gene: TRBV27; abundance: NA; d_gene: TRBD1; CDR3nt: TGTGCCAGCAGTCCACCCGTCAGGACAGGGGGAGAGGGGGAGCAGTACTTC; CDR3aa: CASSPPVRTGGEGEQYF
j_gene: TRBJ1-5; v_gene: TRBV15; abundance: NA; d_gene: NA; CDR3nt: TGTGCCACCAGCACCCACTCAGGGCTGTCAAATCAGCCCCAGCATTTT; CDR3aa: CATSTHSGLSNQPQHF
j_gene: TRBJ1-1; v_gene: TRBV19; abundance: NA; d_gene: NA; CDR3nt: TGTGCCAGCCGAACCGGGGGTGGGACTGAAGCTTTCTTT; CDR3aa: CASRTGGGTEAFF
j_gene: TRBJ2-1; v_gene: TRBV19; abundance: NA; d_gene: NA; CDR3nt: TGTGCCAGTAGTATAGTGGGAGTGTCAAATGAGCAGTTCTTC; CDR3aa: CASSIVGVSNEQFF
j_gene: TRBJ2-1; v_gene: TRBV5-6; abundance: few; d_gene: TRBD1; CDR3nt: TGTGCCAGCAGCCTCGCGACAGGGAATCCCTACAATGAGCAGTTCTTC; CDR3aa: CASSLATGNPYNEQFF
j_gene: TRBJ1-1; v_gene: TRBV28; abundance: NA; d_gene: NA; CDR3nt: TGTGCCAGCAGTTTTAGCCTGAATGAAGCTTTCTTT; CDR3aa: CASSFSLNEAFF
j_gene: TRBJ1-1; v_gene: TRBV5-4; abundance: NA; d_gene: NA; CDR3nt: TGTGCCAGCAGCTTAGGAGGGACGGCTTTCTTT; CDR3aa: CASSLGGTAFF
j_gene: TRBJ2-5; v_gene: TRBV28; abundance: NA; d_gene: TRBD1; CDR3nt: TGTGCCAGCAGTTTTGCGGACAGGGCACAAGAGACCCAGTACTTC; CDR3aa: CASSFADRAQETQYF
j_gene: TRBJ2-1; v_gene: TRBV30; abundance: NA; d_gene: TRBD2; CDR3nt: TGTGCCTGGAGTGTCCCTCAGCGGGACTCCTACAATGAGCAGTTCTTC; CDR3aa: CAWSVPQRDSYNEQFF
j_gene: TRBJ2-7; v_gene: TRBV28; abundance: NA; d_gene: TRBD1; CDR3nt: TGTGCCAGCAGTTTTGGGACAGGGCGCCTCTCCGAGCAGTACTTC; CDR3aa: CASSFGTGRLSEQYF
j_gene: TRBJ1-1; v_gene: TRBV19; abundance: NA; d_gene: TRBD1; CDR3nt: TGTGCCAGTAGACTACAGGGGGCGGGGAACACTGAAGCTTTCTTT; CDR3aa: CASRLQGAGNTEAFF
j_gene: TRBJ2-1; v_gene: TRBV6-6; abundance: NA; d_gene: TRBD1; CDR3nt: TGTGCCAGCAGTTACCTTGACAGGGTGGGCTACAATGAGCAGTTCTTC; CDR3aa: CASSYLDRVGYNEQFF
j_gene: TRBJ1-2; v_gene: TRBV5-1; abundance: NA; d_gene: TRBD1; CDR3nt: TGCGCCAGCAGGCTGGACAGGAACACTTATGGCTACACCTTC; CDR3aa: CASRLDRNTYGYTF
j_gene: TRBJ1-1; v_gene: TRBV27; abundance: NA; d_gene: NA; CDR3nt: TGTGCCAGCAGTTTATATAGGCTAGATGAAGCTTTCTTT; CDR3aa: CASSLYRLDEAFF
j_gene: TRBJ1-1; v_gene: TRBV19; abundance: NA; d_gene: TRBD1; CDR3nt: TGTGCCAGTAGTATGGGACAGCACATGAACACTGAAGCTTTCTTT; CDR3aa: CASSMGQHMNTEAFF
j_gene: TRBJ2-1; v_gene: TRBV7-8; abundance: NA; d_gene: TRBD2; CDR3nt: TGTGCCAGCAGCTTTTTCATTGCGGGAGAGGTGAATGAGCAGTTCTTC; CDR3aa: CASSFFIAGEVNEQFF
j_gene: TRBJ1-4; v_gene: TRBV4-1; abundance: NA; d_gene: TRBD1; CDR3nt: TGCGCCAGCAGCACGGGACAGGGGTTAACTAATGAAAAACTGTTTTTT; CDR3aa: CASSTGQGLTNEKLFF
j_gene: TRBJ1-2; v_gene: TRBV9; abundance: NA; d_gene: NA; CDR3nt: TGTGCCAGCAGCGTAGAGACAGCCTATGGCTACACCTTC; CDR3aa: CASSVETAYGYTF
j_gene: TRBJ1-1; v_gene: TRBV7-9; abundance: NA; d_gene: NA; CDR3nt: TGTGCCAGCAGCGTAACTCGGGGGGAAGCTTTCTTT; CDR3aa: CASSVTRGEAFF
j_gene: TRBJ1-1; v_gene: TRBV19; abundance: NA; d_gene: NA; CDR3nt: TGTGCCAGTAGTACTCCCGACAGAGGGAACACTGAAGCTTTCTTT; CDR3aa: CASSTPDRGNTEAFF
j_gene: TRBJ2-1; v_gene: TRBV5-4; abundance: NA; d_gene: TRBD2; CDR3nt: TGTGCCAGCAGCACGGGACTAGCGGGAGGGCCTGAGCAGTTCTTC; CDR3aa: CASSTGLAGGPEQFF
j_gene: TRBJ1-4; v_gene: TRBV4-2; abundance: NA; d_gene: NA; CDR3nt: TGTGCCAGCAGCCAAGTTGGCCTTGCAACTAATGAAAAACTGTTTTTT; CDR3aa: CASSQVGLATNEKLFF
j_gene: TRBJ2-1; v_gene: TRBV27; abundance: NA; d_gene: TRBD2; CDR3nt: TGTGCCAGCAGTTTCCTCGGACTAGCGCGTTCAAATGAGCAGTTCTTC; CDR3aa: CASSFLGLARSNEQFF
j_gene: TRBJ2-5; v_gene: TRBV14; abundance: NA; d_gene: NA; CDR3nt: TGTGCCAGCAGCCAAGGTTCCGGGTACGCTCAAGAGACCCAGTACTTC; CDR3aa: CASSQGSGYAQETQYF
j_gene: TRBJ2-3; v_gene: TRBV19; abundance: NA; d_gene: NA; CDR3nt: TGTGCCAGCGCTGGGAGGAATCCTAGCACAGATACGCAGTATTTT; CDR3aa: CASAGRNPSTDTQYF
j_gene: TRBJ1-5; v_gene: TRBV5-6; abundance: NA; d_gene: NA; CDR3nt: TGTGCCAGCAGCTTGGGAGTGGTCTCGGGGCAGCCCCAGCATTTT; CDR3aa: CASSLGVVSGQPQHF
j_gene: TRBJ2-3; v_gene: TRBV27; abundance: NA; d_gene: TRBD2; CDR3nt: TGTGCCAGCAGCCTAAGCGGGGCGGCAGGCACAGATACGCAGTATTTT; CDR3aa: CASSLSGAAGTDTQYF
j_gene: TRBJ2-2; v_gene: TRBV7-8; abundance: NA; d_gene: NA; CDR3nt: TGTGCCAGCAGCCATATAGTAGCAGGGGGGACCGGGGAGCTGTTTTTT; CDR3aa: CASSHIVAGGTGELFF
j_gene: TRBJ1-4; v_gene: TRBV19; abundance: NA; d_gene: NA; CDR3nt: TGTGCCAGTACCGAAGGAGGGCTTCGAGAAAAACTGTTTTTT; CDR3aa: CASTEGGLREKLFF
j_gene: TRBJ1-1; v_gene: TRBV6-1; abundance: NA; d_gene: TRBD1; CDR3nt: TGTGCCAGCAGTGGAGGGGCAGGGGGTGAAGCTGAAGCTTTCTTT; CDR3aa: CASSGGAGGEAEAFF
j_gene: TRBJ2-7; v_gene: TRBV11-2; abundance: NA; d_gene: NA; CDR3nt: TGTGCCAGCAGCTTCATAGCGGCGGGGGCTACCTACGAGCAGTACTTC; CDR3aa: CASSFIAAGATYEQYF
j_gene: TRBJ2-7; v_gene: TRBV2; abundance: NA; d_gene: TRBD2; CDR3nt: TGTGCCAGCAGTGAACCCTCCGGCGGGAGGGCCTACGAGCAGTACTTC; CDR3aa: CASSEPSGGRAYEQYF
j_gene: TRBJ2-3; v_gene: TRBV27; abundance: once; d_gene: TRBD2; CDR3nt: TGTGCCAGCAGCTCTCCGGGACAGGAGGGACTAGCGGGCACAGATACGCAGTATTTT; CDR3aa: CASSSPGQEGLAGTDTQYF
j_gene: TRBJ1-4; v_gene: TRBV25-1; abundance: NA; d_gene: TRBD1; CDR3nt: TGTGCCAGCAGTGATCGGACAGGGAATGAAAAACTGTTTTTT; CDR3aa: CASSDRTGNEKLFF
j_gene: TRBJ1-2; v_gene: TRBV4-3; abundance: NA; d_gene: NA; CDR3nt: TGCGCCAGCAGCCAACAAAACACGGGGAACTACGGCTACACCTTC; CDR3aa: CASSQQNTGNYGYTF
j_gene: TRBJ2-1; v_gene: TRBV7-9; abundance: many; d_gene: NA; CDR3nt: TGTGCCAGCAGCTTAGCGCAGGATGGAAATGAGCAGTTCTTC; CDR3aa: CASSLAQDGNEQFF
j_gene: TRBJ1-1; v_gene: TRBV28; abundance: NA; d_gene: NA; CDR3nt: TGTGCCAGCACCCCGACAGAATTTAACACTGAAGCTTTCTTT; CDR3aa: CASTPTEFNTEAFF
j_gene: TRBJ2-7; v_gene: TRBV5-5; abundance: NA; d_gene: TRBD2; CDR3nt: TGTGCCAGCAGCTTGGGGGCGACTAGCGGGTACGAGCAGTACTTC; CDR3aa: CASSLGATSGYEQYF
j_gene: TRBJ2-3; v_gene: TRBV19; abundance: NA; d_gene: TRBD2; CDR3nt: TGTGCCAGTAGTATAATAGCGGGAGCTGATACGCAGTATTTT; CDR3aa: CASSIIAGADTQYF
j_gene: TRBJ1-1; v_gene: TRBV5-4; abundance: once; d_gene: NA; CDR3nt: TGTGCCAGCAGGGGGTGGGGGGGAAACACTGAAGCTTTCTTT; CDR3aa: CASRGWGGNTEAFF
j_gene: TRBJ1-1; v_gene: TRBV19; abundance: NA; d_gene: NA; CDR3nt: TGTGCCAGTAGTATTGGGGGGATAGGAGCTTTCTTT; CDR3aa: CASSIGGIGAFF
j_gene: TRBJ2-3; v_gene: TRBV28; abundance: NA; d_gene: TRBD2; CDR3nt: TGTGCCAGCAAGGTAGCGGGAGGCGGATCGGATAGCACAGATACGCAGTATTTT; CDR3aa: CASKVAGGGSDSTDTQYF
j_gene: TRBJ2-7; v_gene: TRBV2; abundance: NA; d_gene: TRBD1; CDR3nt: TGTGCCAGCAGCCATGTCACAGGGGGCTACGAGCAGTACTTC; CDR3aa: CASSHVTGGYEQYF
j_gene: TRBJ2-2; v_gene: TRBV5-1; abundance: NA; d_gene: NA; CDR3nt: TGCGCCAGCAGCAAATACCTAGAAGACACCGGGGAGCTGTTTTTT; CDR3aa: CASSKYLEDTGELFF
j_gene: TRBJ2-1; v_gene: TRBV5-1; abundance: NA; d_gene: TRBD2; CDR3nt: TGCGCCAGCAGCTTGGGTGCTAGCGGGGGGTACAATGAGCAGTTCTTC; CDR3aa: CASSLGASGGYNEQFF
j_gene: TRBJ2-2; v_gene: TRBV2; abundance: few; d_gene: TRBD1; CDR3nt: TGTGCCAGCAGTGAAGGACAGGGAATCGGGGAGCTGTTTTTT; CDR3aa: CASSEGQGIGELFF
j_gene: TRBJ1-1; v_gene: TRBV6-4; abundance: NA; d_gene: TRBD1; CDR3nt: TGTGCCAGCAGTGAGAAGGACAGGGGTGAAGCTTTCTTT; CDR3aa: CASSEKDRGEAFF
j_gene: TRBJ2-1; v_gene: TRBV27; abundance: NA; d_gene: NA; CDR3nt: TGTGCCAGCAGTTTAAAGATTGCGCAATCCTACAATGAGCAGTTCTTC; CDR3aa: CASSLKIAQSYNEQFF
j_gene: TRBJ2-1; v_gene: TRBV7-9; abundance: NA; d_gene: NA; CDR3nt: TGTGCCAGCAGCTTAGTTATGGTTAGATCGTTCGAGGACAATGAGCAGTTCTTC; CDR3aa: CASSLVMVRSFEDNEQFF
j_gene: TRBJ2-7; v_gene: TRBV7-9; abundance: NA; d_gene: NA; CDR3nt: TGTGCCAGCAGCTTAGCGCAACAGGGCTACGAGCAGTACTTC; CDR3aa: CASSLAQQGYEQYF